Below, 10 T cell receptor beta chains from the same sample are listed, as sequenced in a study of Graves' ophthalmopathy and Graves' hyperthyroidism. RNA transcripts yielded amplified TCR beta CDR3 regions. RT-PCR in the first round used HTBI primers; a second-round multiplex PCR followed. Via MiXCR, TCRdb re-called the multiplex PCR reads, giving one row per CDR3 protein. The sample records over 450,000 distinct CDR3 sequences, approximately 15% being singletons. The sequencing sample was made of blood. The origin of the receptors is a woman aged 25 to 45 with Graves' ophthalmopathy.

The chain combines TRBV6-2 or TRBV6-3 with TRBJ2-2; no definite D call. In germline, CDR1 is MNHEY, CDR2 SVGEGT. This CDR3 is 12 amino acids long. Trimming removed 5 bases from V and 6 bases from J, with 7 bases in between. CDR3: CASSQRPGELFF. CDR3 bases: TGTGCCAGCAGTCAGCGACCCGGGGAGCTGTTTTTT.

This clonotype was detected ten times or more. The V and J genes are TRBV11-1 and TRBJ1-2; D ambiguous. Trimming removed 5 bases from V and 6 bases from J, with 22 bases in between. The CDR3 totals 16 residues. Germline CDR1 SGHAT, CDR2 FQDESV (reference sequence). CDR3 in DNA: TGTGCCAGCAGCGTACCGGTTGCGAGTTCCAAGAATGGCTACACCTTC. Its translation is CASSVPVASSKNGYTF.

This clonotype was recorded at least ten times. The V gene is TRBV29-1, the J gene TRBJ2-5, with 9 bases identical to TRBD2. This CDR3 is 14 amino acids long. The germline V gene has CDR1 SQVTM and CDR2 ANQGSEA. The trim removed 5 bases at V and 4 bases at J, leaving 8 bases unmatched. The CDR3 reads CSVQLAGGRETQYF. CDR3 sequence (DNA): TGCAGCGTTCAATTGGCGGGAGGGCGAGAGACCCAGTACTTC.

At least ten counts were recorded for this clonotype. V gene TRBV11-2 combines with J gene TRBJ1-1, with TRBD1 matching 8 bases. Germline V gene data show CDR1 as SGHAT and CDR2 as FQNNGV. The CDR3 extends over 16 amino acids. After removal of 6 bases from V and 5 bases from J, the junction contained 14 bases not matched to a gene. CDR3 loop: CASRVGTGFKRTEAFF. The CDR3, as DNA: TGTGCCAGCAGGGTCGGGACAGGTTTCAAACGGACTGAAGCTTTCTTT.

The table lists this clonotype with many counts. The gene calls are TRBV2 and TRBJ1-5, with D unclear. This CDR3 is built from 14 residues. CDR1 and CDR2 from the germline V gene are SNHLY and FYNNEI. The ends were cut back, 2 bases at V and 0 bases at J, with 5 bases in the middle. The CDR3, as DNA: TGTGCCAGCAGTGAACAGACTAGCAATCAGCCCCAGCATTTT. Its protein is CASSEQTSNQPQHF.

The sample holds many counts of this clonotype. The rearrangement uses TRBV27 and TRBJ1-1; D gene ambiguous. The V end was cut by 2 bases, the J end by 0 bases, with 4 bases between. Germline values: CDR1 MNHEY, CDR2 SMNVEV (reference sequence). This CDR3 region has 13 residues. CDR3 sequence: CASSLVVNTEAFF. The CDR3, as DNA: TGTGCCAGCAGTTTAGTGGTGAACACTGAAGCTTTCTTT.

The chain carries TRBV28 and TRBJ2-7; no definite D call. Trimming stripped 7 bases from V and 2 bases from J, with 12 bases between. The CDR3 sequence is 13 residues long. Germline-derived CDR1 and CDR2 are MDHEN and SYDVKM. CDR3 residues: CASKGPSPYEQYF. The DNA for the CDR3 is TGTGCCAGCAAGGGCCCCTCTCCCTACGAGCAGTACTTC.

This clonotype was detected many times. This chain joins TRBV6-5 and TRBJ1-1; a weak D match, TRBD1 (5 bases). Germline V gives CDR1 MNHEY, CDR2 SVGAGI. Trimming took 0 bases from V and 1 from J, leaving 9 bases between them. This CDR3 comprises 15 residues. CDR3 sequence reads: CASSYSGQPNTEAFF. The CDR3 bases are TGTGCCAGCAGTTACTCCGGACAACCGAACACTGAAGCTTTCTTT.

This clonotype occurred many times. The genes are TRBV19 and TRBJ1-5; no clear D gene. V lost 3 bases, J lost 0 bases, and 21 bases lay in between. This CDR3 comprises 19 residues. Germline V CDR1 and CDR2: LNHDA, SQIVND (reference sequence). The CDR3 spells CASSIGSGGPKYSNQPQHF. As DNA, the CDR3 is TGTGCCAGTAGTATTGGTTCAGGTGGACCGAAGTATAGCAATCAGCCCCAGCATTTT.

This clonotype was picked up many times. V gene TRBV11-2 combines with J gene TRBJ1-1; 9 bases line up with TRBD1. Germline V CDR1 and CDR2: SGHAT, FQNNGV. V lost 8 bases, J lost 5 bases, and 15 bases stayed unmatched. The CDR3 extends over 16 amino acids. In nucleotides, the CDR3 is TGTGCCAGCGACCCGGGACAGGGAACTTTGGGGACTGAAGCTTTCTTT. This encodes CASDPGQGTLGTEAFF.